This T cell receptor beta chain was captured by sequencing in a study of PD-L1 blockade in urothelial cancer. Study-level information: Prior chemotherapy ranged from 0 to 3 regimens per patient. Analysis of blood occurred 3 weeks (second dose) and 6 weeks after treatment start.

The CDR3 length is 12 residues. The germline gives CDR1 LNHDA, CDR2 SQIVND (reference sequence). Trimming pared 6 bases from V and 4 bases from J, leaving 9 bases between. This clone appeared a single time. The protocol was immunoSEQ multiplex PCR, while the TCRdb copy is restricted to in-frame clones and leaves out a portion. This sample carries around 87,000 clones, around four fifths of them seen once, and the ten largest clones take under 10%. Time point denoted: peripheral blood 6 weeks after treatment start. Patients had locally advanced or metastatic urothelial carcinoma. The source material was PBMCs, sampled around atezolizumab (anti-PD-L1) treatment. This sequence originates from a man between 65 and 85 years old with urothelial cancer. The chain carries TRBV19 and TRBJ2-5; tentatively, D is TRBD2 (6 bases). CDR3 amino acids: CASRGEAETQYF. The CDR3 DNA is TGTGCCAGTAGGGGGGAGGCAGAGACCCAGTACTTC.